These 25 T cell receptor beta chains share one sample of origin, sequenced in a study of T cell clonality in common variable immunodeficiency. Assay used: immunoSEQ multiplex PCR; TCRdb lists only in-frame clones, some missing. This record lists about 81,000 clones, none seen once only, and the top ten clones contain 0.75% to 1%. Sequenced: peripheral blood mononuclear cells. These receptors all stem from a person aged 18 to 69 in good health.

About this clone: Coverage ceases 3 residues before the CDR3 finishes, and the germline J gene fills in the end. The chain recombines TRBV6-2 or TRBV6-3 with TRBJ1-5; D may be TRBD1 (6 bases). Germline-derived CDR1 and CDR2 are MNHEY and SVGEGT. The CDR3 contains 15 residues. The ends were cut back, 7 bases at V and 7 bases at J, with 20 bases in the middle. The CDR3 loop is CASTPAQGIGQPQHF. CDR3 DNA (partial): TGTGCCAGCACCCCCGCGCAGGGGATAGGGCAGCCC.

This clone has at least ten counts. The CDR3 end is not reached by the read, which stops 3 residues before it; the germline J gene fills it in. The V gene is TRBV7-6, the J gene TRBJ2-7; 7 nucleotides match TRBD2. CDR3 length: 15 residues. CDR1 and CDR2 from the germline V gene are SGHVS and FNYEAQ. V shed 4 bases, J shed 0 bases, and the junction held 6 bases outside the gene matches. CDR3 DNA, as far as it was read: TGTGCCAGCAGCTCTACTAGCGCCTCCTCCTACGAG. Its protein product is CASSSTSASSYE. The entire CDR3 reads CASSSTSASSYEQYF.

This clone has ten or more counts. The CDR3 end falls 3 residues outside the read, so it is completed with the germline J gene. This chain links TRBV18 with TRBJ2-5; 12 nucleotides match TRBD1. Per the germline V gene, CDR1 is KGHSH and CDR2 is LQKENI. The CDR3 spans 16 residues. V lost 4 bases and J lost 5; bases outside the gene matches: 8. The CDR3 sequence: CASSQPGQGAAETQYF. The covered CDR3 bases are TGTGCCAGCTCACAGCCGGGACAGGGGGCGGCGGAGACC.

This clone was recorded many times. CDR3 protein: CAWSPIYYEQYF. The sequenced CDR3 bases are TGTGCCTGGAGTCCTATCTACTACGAG. The chain couples TRBV30 to TRBJ2-7; no reliable D call. The sequenced fragment ends 3 residues before the CDR3 boundary, so the rest is inferred from the germline J gene. CDR3 length equals 12 residues. Germline V gene sequence: CDR1 GTSNPN, CDR2 SVGIG (reference sequence). The germline V and J ends were trimmed by 2 bases and 3 bases, with 8 bases remaining between them. Drawing the rest from reference TRBV30 and TRBJ2-7, the complete variable domain is SQTIHQWPATLVQPVGSPLSLECTVEGTSNPNLYWYRQAAGRGLQLLFYSVGIGQISSEVPQNLSASRPQDRQFILSSKKLLLSDSGFYLCAWSPIYYEQYFGPGTRLTVT.

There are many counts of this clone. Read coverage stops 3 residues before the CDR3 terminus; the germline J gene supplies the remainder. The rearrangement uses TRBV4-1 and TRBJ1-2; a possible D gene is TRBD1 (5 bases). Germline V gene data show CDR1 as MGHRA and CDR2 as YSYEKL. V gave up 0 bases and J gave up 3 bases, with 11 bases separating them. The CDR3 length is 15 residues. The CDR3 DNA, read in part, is TGCGCCAGCAGCCAAGAACACAGGCAATACTATGGC. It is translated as CASSQEHRQYYG. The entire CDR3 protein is CASSQEHRQYYGYTF.

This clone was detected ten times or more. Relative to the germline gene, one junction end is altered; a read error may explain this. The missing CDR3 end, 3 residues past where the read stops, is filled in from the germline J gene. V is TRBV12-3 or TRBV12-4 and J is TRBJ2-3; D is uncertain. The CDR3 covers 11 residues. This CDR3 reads CATSYTDTQYF. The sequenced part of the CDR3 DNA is TGCGCTACCTCATACACAGATACG.

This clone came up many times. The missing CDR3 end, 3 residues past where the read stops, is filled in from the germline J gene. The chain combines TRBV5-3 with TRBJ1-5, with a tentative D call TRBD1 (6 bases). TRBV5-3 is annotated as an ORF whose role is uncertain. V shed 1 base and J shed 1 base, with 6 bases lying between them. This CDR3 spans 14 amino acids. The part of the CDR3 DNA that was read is TGTGCCAGAAGCTTGAGGGGGAGCAATCAGCCC. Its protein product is CARSLRGSNQP. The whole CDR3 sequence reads CARSLRGSNQPQHF.

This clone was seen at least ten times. Partial CDR3 DNA: TGTGCCAGCAGCTCTGACCGGGACAGGGGTGAAAAA. This gives the protein CASSSDRDRGEK. The entire CDR3 reads CASSSDRDRGEKLFF. The V call is TRBV7-8, the J call TRBJ1-4, with 10 bases fitting TRBD1. The read terminates 3 residues before the CDR3 end, so the remaining end is supplied by the germline J gene. The trim removed 4 bases at V and 7 bases at J, leaving 6 bases unmatched. Per germline, CDR1 SGHVS and CDR2 FQNEAQ. The CDR3 consists of 15 residues.

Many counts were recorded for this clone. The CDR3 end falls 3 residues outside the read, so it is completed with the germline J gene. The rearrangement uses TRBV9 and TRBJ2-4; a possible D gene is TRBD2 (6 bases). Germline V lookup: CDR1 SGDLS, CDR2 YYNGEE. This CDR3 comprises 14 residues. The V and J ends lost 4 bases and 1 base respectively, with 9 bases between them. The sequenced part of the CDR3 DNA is TGTGCCAGCAGCCCCCGGGGGGCCAAAAACATT. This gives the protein CASSPRGAKNI. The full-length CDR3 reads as CASSPRGAKNIQYF.

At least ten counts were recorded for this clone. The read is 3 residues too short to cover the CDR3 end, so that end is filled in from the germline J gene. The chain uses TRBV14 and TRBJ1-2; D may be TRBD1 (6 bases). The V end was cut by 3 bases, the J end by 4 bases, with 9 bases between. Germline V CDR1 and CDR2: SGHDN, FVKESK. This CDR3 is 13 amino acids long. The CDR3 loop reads CASSQTGGYGYTF. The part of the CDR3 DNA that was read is TGTGCCAGCAGCCAGACAGGTGGCTATGGC.

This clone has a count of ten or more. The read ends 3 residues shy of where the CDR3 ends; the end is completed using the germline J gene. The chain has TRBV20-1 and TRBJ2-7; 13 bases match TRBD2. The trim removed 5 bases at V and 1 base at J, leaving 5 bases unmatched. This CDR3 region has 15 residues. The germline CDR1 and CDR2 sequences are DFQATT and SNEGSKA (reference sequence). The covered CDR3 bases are TGCAGTGCTTGGACTAGCGGGAGTACGTCCTACGAG. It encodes CSAWTSGSTSYE. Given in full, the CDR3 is CSAWTSGSTSYEQYF.

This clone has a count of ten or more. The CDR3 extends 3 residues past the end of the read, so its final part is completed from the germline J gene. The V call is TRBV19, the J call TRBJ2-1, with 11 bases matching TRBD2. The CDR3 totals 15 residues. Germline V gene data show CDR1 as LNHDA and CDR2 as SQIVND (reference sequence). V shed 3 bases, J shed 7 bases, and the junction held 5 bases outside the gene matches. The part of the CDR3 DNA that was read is TGTGCCAGTAGTATTGATAGCGGGAGGGTTAATGAG. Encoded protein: CASSIDSGRVNE. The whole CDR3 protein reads CASSIDSGRVNEQFF.

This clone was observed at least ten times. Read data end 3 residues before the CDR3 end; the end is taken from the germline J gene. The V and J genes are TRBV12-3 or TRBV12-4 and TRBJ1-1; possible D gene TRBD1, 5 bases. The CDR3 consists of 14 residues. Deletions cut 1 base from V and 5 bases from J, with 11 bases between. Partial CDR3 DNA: TGTGCCAGCAGTTTAGGAGGGGTCCGGACTGAA. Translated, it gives CASSLGGVRTE. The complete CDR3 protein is CASSLGGVRTEAFF.

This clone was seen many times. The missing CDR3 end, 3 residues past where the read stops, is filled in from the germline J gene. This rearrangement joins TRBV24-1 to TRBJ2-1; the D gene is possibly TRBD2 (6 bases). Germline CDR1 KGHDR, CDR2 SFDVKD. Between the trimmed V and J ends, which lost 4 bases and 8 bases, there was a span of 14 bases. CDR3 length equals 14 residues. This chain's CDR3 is CATSEAGRIDEQFF. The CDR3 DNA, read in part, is TGTGCCACCAGTGAGGCGGGGAGAATCGATGAG.

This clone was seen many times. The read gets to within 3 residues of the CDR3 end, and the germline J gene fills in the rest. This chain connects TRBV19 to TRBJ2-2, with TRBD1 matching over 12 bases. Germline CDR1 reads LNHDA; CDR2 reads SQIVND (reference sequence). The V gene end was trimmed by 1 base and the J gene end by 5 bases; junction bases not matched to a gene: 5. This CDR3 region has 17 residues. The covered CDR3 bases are TGTGCCAGTAGTATAGTCCGGGACAGGGGGCGGACCGGGGAG. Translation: CASSIVRDRGRTGE. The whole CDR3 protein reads CASSIVRDRGRTGELFF.

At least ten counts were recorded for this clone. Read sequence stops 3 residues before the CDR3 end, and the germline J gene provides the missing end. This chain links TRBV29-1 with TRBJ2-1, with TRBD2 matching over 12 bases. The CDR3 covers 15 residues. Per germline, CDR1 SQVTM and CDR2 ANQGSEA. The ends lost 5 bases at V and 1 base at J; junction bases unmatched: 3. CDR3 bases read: TGCAGCGTTTCCGGGACTAGCGGGTCCTACAATGAG. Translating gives CSVSGTSGSYNE. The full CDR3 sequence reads CSVSGTSGSYNEQFF.

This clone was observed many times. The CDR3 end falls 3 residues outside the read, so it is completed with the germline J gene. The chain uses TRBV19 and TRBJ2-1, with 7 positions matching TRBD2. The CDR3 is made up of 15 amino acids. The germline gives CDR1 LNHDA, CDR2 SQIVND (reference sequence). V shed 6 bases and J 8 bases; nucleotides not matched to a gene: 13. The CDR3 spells CASSERDPVIDEQFF. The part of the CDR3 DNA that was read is TGTGCCAGTAGCGAGCGGGACCCCGTCATAGATGAG.

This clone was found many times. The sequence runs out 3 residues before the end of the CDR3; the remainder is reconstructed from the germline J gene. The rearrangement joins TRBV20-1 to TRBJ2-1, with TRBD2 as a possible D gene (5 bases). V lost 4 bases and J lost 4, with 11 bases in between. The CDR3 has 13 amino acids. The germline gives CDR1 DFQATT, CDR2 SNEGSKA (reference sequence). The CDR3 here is CSATADSYNEQFF. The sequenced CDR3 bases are TGCAGTGCTACAGCGGATAGTTACAATGAG.

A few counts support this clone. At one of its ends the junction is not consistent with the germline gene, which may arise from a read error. The part of the CDR3 DNA that was read is TGTGCCAACTCACCATCTGTGTCGTTCACTCAAAATTCACCC. Translation: CANSPSVSFTQNSP. The full-length CDR3 reads as CANSPSVSFTQNSPLHF. The chain has TRBV18 and TRBJ1-6; D remains ambiguous. Read data end 3 residues before the CDR3 end; the end is taken from the germline J gene. Germline CDR1 reads KGHSH; CDR2 reads LQKENI. This CDR3 has 17 residues.

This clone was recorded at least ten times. CDR3 region: CASTMERGSTDTQYF. The sequenced CDR3 bases are TGTGCCAGCACCATGGAGCGGGGAAGCACAGATACG. V is TRBV7-2 and J is TRBJ2-3; 7 positions match TRBD2. The read ends 3 residues early relative to the CDR3; the germline J gene fills the gap. Trimming took 7 bases from V and 0 from J; bases not matched to a gene: 7. CDR1 SGHTA and CDR2 FQGNSA come from the germline V gene. CDR3 length: 15 residues.

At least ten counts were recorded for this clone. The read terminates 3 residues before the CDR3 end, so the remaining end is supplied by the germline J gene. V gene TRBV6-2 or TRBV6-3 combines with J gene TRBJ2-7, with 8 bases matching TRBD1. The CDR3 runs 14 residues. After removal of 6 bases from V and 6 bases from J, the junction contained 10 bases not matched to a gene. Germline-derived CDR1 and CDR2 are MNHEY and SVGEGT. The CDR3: CASRPQGAVSEQYF. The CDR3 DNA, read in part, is TGTGCCAGCAGGCCTCAGGGGGCGGTGAGCGAG.

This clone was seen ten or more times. CDR3 DNA, as far as it was read: TGTGCCAGCAGCTTGGTGGGGCCTAGCTCCTACGAG. Protein product: CASSLVGPSSYE. The entire CDR3 protein is CASSLVGPSSYEQYF. This chain joins TRBV5-6 and TRBJ2-7, with TRBD1 as a possible D gene (5 bases). The DNA ends 3 residues before the CDR3 does, and the rest of the CDR3 is filled in from the germline J gene. This CDR3 has 15 residues. Germline values: CDR1 SGHDT, CDR2 YYEEEE. V lost 0 bases and J lost 0, with 10 bases in between.

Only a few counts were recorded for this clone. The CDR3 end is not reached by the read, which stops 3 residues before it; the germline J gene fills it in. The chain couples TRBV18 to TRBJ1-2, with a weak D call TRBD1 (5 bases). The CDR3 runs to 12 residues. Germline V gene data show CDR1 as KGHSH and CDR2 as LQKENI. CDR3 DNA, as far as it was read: TGTGCCAGCTCACCACCAGGGGCAGGT. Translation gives CASSPPGAG. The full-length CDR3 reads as CASSPPGAGYTF.

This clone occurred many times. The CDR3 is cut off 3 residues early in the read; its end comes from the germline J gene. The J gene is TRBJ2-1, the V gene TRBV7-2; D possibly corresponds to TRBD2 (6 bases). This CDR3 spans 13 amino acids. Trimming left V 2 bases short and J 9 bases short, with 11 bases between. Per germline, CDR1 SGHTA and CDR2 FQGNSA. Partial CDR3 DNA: TGTGCCAGCAGCTTACTGACTAGAAGTGAG. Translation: CASSLLTRSE. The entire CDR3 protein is CASSLLTRSEQFF.

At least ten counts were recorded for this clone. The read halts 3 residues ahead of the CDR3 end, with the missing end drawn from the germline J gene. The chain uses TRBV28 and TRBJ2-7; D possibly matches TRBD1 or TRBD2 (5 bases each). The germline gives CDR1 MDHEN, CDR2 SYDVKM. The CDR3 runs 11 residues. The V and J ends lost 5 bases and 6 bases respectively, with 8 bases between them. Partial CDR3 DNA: TGTGCCAGCAGTAGAGGGGCCGAG. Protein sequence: CASSRGAE. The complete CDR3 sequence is CASSRGAEQYF.